These 20 T cell receptor beta chains share one sample of origin, sequenced in a study of identical twins. TCRdb redid the calling of the 5' RACE reads with MiXCR, one entry per CDR3 protein. This table holds 400,000 to 550,000 distinct CDR3 sequences, roughly an eighth found once. The sample was also reused in another study, on yellow fever vaccine responses in identical twins.

Sequencing was done on a sample of CD4+ T cells sorted from blood. Source of these receptors: a woman younger than 35 in good health.

The rearrangement links TRBV4-3 to TRBJ2-3; D ambiguous. This CDR3 spans 13 amino acids. V was cut by 3 bases and J by 5 bases, with 9 bases left in between. From germline, CDR1 is LGHNA and CDR2 YSLEER. CDR3 bases: TGCGCCAGCAGCCATTATAGATTAGATACGCAGTATTTT. This codes for CASSHYRLDTQYF.

This clonotype occurred once. V usage is TRBV3-1 and J usage is TRBJ2-7, with D perhaps matching TRBD2 (5 bases). This CDR3 region has 17 residues. Between the trimmed V and J ends, which lost 4 bases and 1 base, there was a span of 20 bases. From germline, CDR1 is LGHDT and CDR2 YNNKEL (reference sequence). CDR3 amino acids: CASSPMRSGRTSYEQYF. The CDR3 coding sequence is TGTGCCAGCAGCCCGATGAGGAGCGGTAGAACTTCCTACGAGCAGTACTTC.

Only a few counts were recorded for this clonotype. This sequence joins TRBV24-1 and TRBJ2-1; D is unresolved. The V gene's germline CDR1 is KGHDR and CDR2 SFDVKD. The V and J ends lost 2 bases and 4 bases respectively, with 11 bases between them. The CDR3 runs 15 residues. The CDR3, as DNA: TGTGCCACCAGTGATTCTGTTCAGTTTTACAATGAGCAGTTCTTC. Residues: CATSDSVQFYNEQFF.

The chain links TRBV28 to TRBJ1-5; D gene ambiguous. The J call could be wrong; TRBJ2-3 is a better fit for the DNA end. In germline, CDR1 is MDHEN, CDR2 SYDVKM. CDR3 size: 14 residues. The CDR3 DNA reads as TGTGCCAGCAGTTTACTGGATCCCAATCAGCCCCAGTATTTT. Its protein product is CASSLLDPNQPQYF.

V and J are TRBV27 and TRBJ2-5; the match to TRBD1 covers 7 bases. The length of the CDR3 is 14 residues. Germline V gene lookup returns CDR1 MNHEY and CDR2 SMNVEV (reference sequence). The V and J ends lost 6 bases and 5 bases, in that order; junction bases with no gene match: 9. The CDR3 sequence: CASSPDRWGETQYF. The DNA of the CDR3 is TGTGCCAGCAGCCCGGACAGGTGGGGTGAGACCCAGTACTTC.

This clonotype was observed many times. V usage is TRBV6-2 or TRBV6-3 and J usage is TRBJ2-7; D ambiguous. Germline-derived CDR1 and CDR2 are MNHEY and SVGEGT. This CDR3 has 13 residues. Between the trimmed V and J ends, which lost 2 bases and 3 bases, there was a span of 8 bases. The CDR3 nucleotides are TGTGCCAGCAGTTACCAAGGGTACTACGAGCAGTACTTC. Amino acid sequence: CASSYQGYYEQYF.

The sample holds a few counts of this clonotype. The chain carries TRBV4-3 and TRBJ2-7; D unresolved. The CDR3 extends over 15 amino acids. CDR1 and CDR2 from the germline V gene are LGHNA and YSLEER. Trimming left V 0 bases short and J 7 bases short, with 16 bases between. In DNA form, the CDR3 reads TGCGCCAGCAGCCAAGATATTGCAATTTTGGGTGAGCAGTACTTC. Residues: CASSQDIAILGEQYF.

The V and J genes are TRBV11-2 and TRBJ2-6; the match to TRBD2 covers 12 bases. The CDR3 is 19 amino acids. The V gene end was trimmed by 4 bases and the J gene end by 0 bases; junction bases not matched to a gene: 7. Germline CDR1 is SGHAT and CDR2 is FQNNGV. CDR3 coding DNA: TGTGCCAGCAGCTCCAGGACTAGCGGGGCCCTCTCTGGGGCCAACGTCCTGACTTTC. Its protein product is CASSSRTSGALSGANVLTF.

The CDR3 here is CASSIHSSGGANEQFF. CDR3 DNA sequence: TGTGCCAGCAGCATCCATTCTAGCGGGGGGGCCAATGAGCAGTTCTTC. This chain links TRBV7-8 with TRBJ2-1; TRBD2 matches at 12 bases. Germline trimming cut 5 bases from V and 6 bases from J; bases unmatched to any gene: 8. CDR1 is SGHVS, CDR2 FQNEAQ, per germline. The CDR3 sequence is 16 residues long. Filled out from reference TRBV7-8 and TRBJ2-1, the complete variable domain reads GAGVSQSPRYKVAKRGQDVALRCDPISGHVSLFWYQQALGQGPEFLTYFQNEAQLDKSGLPSDRFFAERPEGSVSTLKIQRTQQEDSAVYLCASSIHSSGGANEQFFGPGTRLTVL.

The chain combines TRBV19 with TRBJ1-5, with D possibly being TRBD1 (5 bases). The CDR3 has 13 residues. With 8 bases removed from V and 2 bases from J, the gap between germline ends came to 10 bases. The germline gives CDR1 LNHDA, CDR2 SQIVND (reference sequence). This CDR3 is CASARDGNQPQHF. The CDR3 nucleotides read TGTGCCAGTGCCAGGGATGGCAATCAGCCCCAGCATTTT.

In this sample, this clonotype turned up a few times. CDR3 loop: CASSYFPGQGTDTQYF. CDR3 nucleotides: TGTGCCAGCAGTTACTTTCCAGGACAGGGCACAGATACGCAGTATTTT. The J gene is TRBJ2-3, the V gene TRBV6-5; 7 nucleotides agree with TRBD1. V trimming: 1 base; J trimming: 1 base; junction bases outside the gene matches: 5. Germline CDR1 is MNHEY and CDR2 is SVGAGI. The CDR3 length is 16 residues.

The J gene is TRBJ2-7, the V gene TRBV18, with 8 bases identical to TRBD2. The CDR3 is made up of 15 amino acids. The ends lost 5 bases at V and 2 bases at J; junction bases unmatched: 8. Germline CDR1 reads KGHSH; CDR2 reads LQKENI. For the CDR3, the DNA is TGTGCCAGCTCATCTTCCACGGGAGGGCCCTACGAGCAGTACTTC. It is translated as CASSSSTGGPYEQYF.

The chain carries TRBV6-2 or TRBV6-3 and TRBJ1-1; D unresolved. The germline CDR1 and CDR2 sequences are MNHEY and SVGEGT. The CDR3 sequence is 13 residues long. Trimming took 6 bases from V and 6 from J, leaving 14 bases between them. The CDR3 bases are TGTGCCAGCAGCATGAGCAGGTATGCTGAAGCTTTCTTT. Translation: CASSMSRYAEAFF.

This clonotype was seen a handful of times. This rearrangement joins TRBV3-1 to TRBJ2-7, with 8 bases identical to TRBD1. The V and J ends lost 3 bases and 4 bases, in that order; junction bases with no gene match: 5. The CDR3 loop spans 14 amino acids. Looked up from germline, CDR1 is LGHDT and CDR2 is YNNKEL (reference sequence). The CDR3 is CASSHTGGTYEQYF. CDR3 nucleotides: TGTGCCAGCAGCCATACAGGGGGGACGTACGAGCAGTACTTC.

In this sample, this clonotype turned up a few times. The V call is TRBV14, the J call TRBJ2-7, with D uncertain. The CDR3 has 14 residues. V dropped 0 bases and J dropped 7 bases, with 13 bases sitting between them. Germline V lookup: CDR1 SGHDN, CDR2 FVKESK. DNA of the CDR3: TGTGCCAGCAGCCAAGATCTAAGGAATGGGGAGCAGTACTTC. Its protein product is CASSQDLRNGEQYF. Full variable domain (rest looked up from reference TRBV14 and TRBJ2-7): EAGVTQFPSHSVIEKGQTVTLRCDPISGHDNLYWYRRVMGKEIKFLLHFVKESKQDESGMPNNRFLAERTGGTYSTLKVQPAELEDSGVYFCASSQDLRNGEQYFGPGTRLTVT.

J is TRBJ2-7 and V is TRBV5-1; D is perhaps TRBD1 (6 bases). The ends were cut back, 4 bases at V and 2 bases at J, with 10 bases in the middle. The CDR3 contains 13 residues. CDR1 and CDR2 (germline): SGHRS, YFSETQ. The DNA of the CDR3 is TGCGCCAGCAGCACAGACAGGACCTACGAGCAGTACTTC. This encodes CASSTDRTYEQYF.

V gene TRBV18 combines with J gene TRBJ2-7; 7 nucleotides align to TRBD2. The CDR3 spans 16 residues. Germline loops: CDR1 KGHSH, CDR2 LQKENI. After removal of 1 base from V and 0 bases from J, the junction contained 6 bases not matched to a gene. The CDR3 loop is CASSPLFGGSSYEQYF. CDR3 DNA: TGTGCCAGCTCACCACTCTTCGGCGGGAGCTCCTACGAGCAGTACTTC.

This clonotype was picked up a small number of times. The V and J genes are TRBV25-1 and TRBJ2-7; 7 bases map to TRBD2. With 2 bases clipped from V and 2 bases from J, the junction kept 6 bases outside the gene matches. The CDR3 extends over 15 amino acids. Germline V gene sequence: CDR1 MGHDK, CDR2 SYGVNS. The CDR3 loop reads CASSERRESTYEQYF. CDR3 DNA sequence: TGTGCCAGCAGTGAACGGCGGGAGAGCACCTACGAGCAGTACTTC.

In this sample, this clonotype turned up a few times. The gene calls are TRBV11-2 and TRBJ2-3; 16 nucleotides agree with TRBD2. The CDR3 loop spans 16 amino acids. From germline, CDR1 is SGHAT and CDR2 FQNNGV. With V trimmed by 4 bases and J by 6 bases, 4 bases remained unmatched. CDR3 DNA sequence: TGTGCCAGCAGCTCGGGACTAGCGGGGGGGCAGGATACGCAGTATTTT. Translated, it gives CASSSGLAGGQDTQYF.

This clonotype was observed once. The chain is built from TRBV27 and TRBJ2-6; maybe TRBD2 (6 bases). Trimming left V 6 bases short and J 2 bases short, with 17 bases between. The CDR3 spans 17 residues. The germline CDR1 and CDR2 sequences are MNHEY and SMNVEV (reference sequence). The CDR3 nucleotides read TGTGCCAGCAGCCAACTCGTTGGGGGGACTGGGGCCAACGTCCTGACTTTC. This encodes CASSQLVGGTGANVLTF.